The clone carrying this T cell receptor (beta chain) was seen only a few times. No antigen is known for it. The data belong to a study of T cells after yellow fever vaccination. Study-wide background: In the case of low-cell-number fractions, SMART-Seq v4 Ultra Low Input was used for preparation.

5'RACE template switching added a universal primer site and UMIs to TCR cDNA. In TCRdb, the 5' RACE reads were re-called with MiXCR into one record per CDR3 protein. The table has roughly 260,000 distinct CDR3 sequences, 13% seen once. Overall study results and limits: The secondary T-cell response peaked on day 5, not day 15, but was weaker.

The receptor was isolated from a man aged 25 to 40 who received the YFV17D yellow fever vaccine. The sample was CD4+ T cells sorted from PBMCs, taken 45 days after the yellow fever booster vaccination.

The CDR3 coding sequence is TGCAGTGCACCCGGACAGGGCGGTCAGCCCCAGCATTTT. Translating it yields CSAPGQGGQPQHF. The rearrangement joins TRBV20-1 to TRBJ1-5; 8 bases line up with TRBD1. This CDR3 spans 13 amino acids. CDR1 is DFQATT and CDR2 is SNEGSKA in the germline V gene (reference sequence). The V gene end was trimmed by 6 bases and the J gene end by 6 bases; junction bases not matched to a gene: 7.